One and the same sample provided the 14 T cell receptor beta chains below, sequenced in a study of tumor and adjacent non-tumor tissue in lung cancer. The library came from three nested PCR rounds adapted from ARM-PCR protocols. Using its own MiXCR run on the multiplex PCR reads, TCRdb lists one record per CDR3 protein. The repertoire holds under 95,000 distinct CDR3 sequences, around 57% seen once, with 15% in the top ten. RNA was extracted from bulk tissue without any cell sorting. Sequenced: lung tumor tissue. The receptors here all came from a man between 65 and 80 years old with non-small cell lung cancer.

This clonotype was recorded once. Because the CDR3 is missing its conserved closing phenylalanine or tryptophan, this is likely a read error. The chain has TRBV6-5 and TRBJ2-5; D uncertain. Trimming cost V 6 bases and J 5 bases, with 22 bases left between them. Per the germline V gene, CDR1 is MNHEY and CDR2 is SVGAGI. The CDR3 length is 16 residues. Written as DNA, the CDR3 is TGTGCCAGCAGCCTAAGAAAAAGGCCAGATTGGGAGACCCAGTACTAC. Its protein product is CASSLRKRPDWETQYY.

As for this clonotype: A much larger clone is a single base away; this may be a read error. V gene TRBV6-1 combines with J gene TRBJ2-2; D uncertain. The CDR3 covers 14 residues. Trimming removed 4 bases from V and 8 bases from J, with 14 bases in between. Germline CDR1 reads MNHNS; CDR2 reads SASEGT. Here the CDR3 reads CASSGAPRYGELFF. The CDR3 DNA reads as TGTGCCAGCAGTGGAGCGCCTAGGTATGGGGAGCTGTTTTTT.

The chain joins TRBV4-2 to TRBJ2-2; D is ambiguous. Trimming took off 8 bases at V and 7 bases at J, with 14 bases between the two ends. CDR1 LGHNA and CDR2 YNFKEQ come from the germline V gene. The CDR3 runs to 13 residues. The CDR3 reads CASPQTSGGELFF. CDR3 sequence (DNA): TGTGCCAGCCCCCAGACGTCAGGCGGGGAGCTGTTTTTT.

About this clonotype: A much bigger clone sits one base away, suggesting this may be a read error. The chain joins TRBV11-2 to TRBJ2-7, with D possibly TRBD1 on 6 matching bases. Deletions cut 8 bases from V and 6 bases from J, with 23 bases between. CDR3 length equals 15 residues. Germline V gene data show CDR1 as SGHAT and CDR2 as FQNNGV. The CDR3: CASGITGFGVCEQYF. CDR3 DNA: TGTGCCAGCGGCATTACAGGGTTCGGTGTCTGCGAGCAGTACTTC.

With respect to this clonotype: The CDR3 carries no conserved terminal phenylalanine or tryptophan, so it likely arises from a read error. The DNA is omitted, as the CDR3 cannot be located on it reliably, and the CDR3 follows TCRdb's listing. V usage is TRBV20-1 and J usage is TRBJ1-5; the tabulated D call, TRBD1, remains unverified against the DNA. Germline CDR1 and CDR2: DFQATT and SNEGSKA (reference sequence). With termini counted, the CDR3 has 13 amino acids. The CDR3 region is CSAPPGVGQPRHS.

To note about this clonotype: Germline is not matched at one junction end, which may reflect a read error. The chain recombines TRBV11-1 with TRBJ2-1; 7 positions agree with TRBD2. The CDR3 extends over 14 amino acids. The germline gives CDR1 SGHAT, CDR2 FQDESV (reference sequence). CDR3: CANSPLADLNVQFF. CDR3 DNA: TGTGCCAACAGCCCGCTAGCGGACTTAAATGTGCAGTTCTTC.

In regard to this clonotype: Mismatch with germline at one junction end may stem from a read error. The V gene is TRBV11-2, the J gene TRBJ1-2, with a weak D call TRBD1 (5 bases). The CDR3 runs 16 residues. Germline V lookup: CDR1 SGHAT, CDR2 FQNNGV. For the CDR3, the DNA is TGTGCCAGCAGCTTCCTGAGACAGAGGTCTAACTATGGCTACACTTTC. Its translation is CASSFLRQRSNYGYTF.

This clonotype was seen many times. V gene TRBV5-1 combines with J gene TRBJ2-7; the D call may be TRBD1 or TRBD2 (5 bases each). The germline CDR1 and CDR2 sequences are SGHRS and YFSETQ. The CDR3 is 14 residues long. The V end was cut by 0 bases, the J end by 6 bases, with 13 bases between. The CDR3 region has the DNA TGCGCCAGCAGCTTGGGCGTTCCGGGGACCGAGCAGTACTTC. It specifies CASSLGVPGTEQYF.

Turning to this clonotype: One junction end disagrees with the germline gene, perhaps due to a read error. The rearrangement joins TRBV6-1 to TRBJ1-1, with D perhaps TRBD1 (6 bases). Per the germline V gene, CDR1 is MNHNS and CDR2 is SASEGT. The CDR3 totals 13 residues. Here the CDR3 reads CTSTLERDMQAFF. CDR3 nucleotide sequence: TGTACCAGCACCTTGGAAAGGGACATGCAGGCCTTCTTT.

This chain connects TRBV6-1 to TRBJ1-1; D uncertain. This CDR3 has 16 residues. Germline V gene lookup returns CDR1 MNHNS and CDR2 SASEGT. Trimming left V 6 bases short and J 4 bases short, with 21 bases between. CDR3 sequence: CASSRPDGRSSTEAFF. In DNA form, the CDR3 reads TGTGCCAGCAGCCGCCCAGACGGACGGTCTTCCACTGAAGCTTTCTTT.

A remark on this clonotype: A junction boundary mismatches the germline segment, possibly from a read error. V is TRBV11-2 and J is TRBJ2-7; D ambiguous. This CDR3 contains 13 residues. Germline-derived CDR1 and CDR2 are SGHAT and FQNNGV. CDR3 DNA sequence: TGTACCAGCAGCTCCACCCCAGCATACGAGCAGTGCTTC. Translated, it gives CTSSSTPAYEQCF.

As regards this clonotype: A much larger clone is a single base away; this may be a read error. The chain is built from TRBV5-6 and TRBJ1-4, with 11 bases fitting TRBD1. The CDR3 length is 15 residues. The germline gives CDR1 SGHDT, CDR2 YYEEEE. The CDR3 protein is CASSFGTGGNEKPFF. The CDR3 DNA is TGTGCCAGCAGCTTCGGGACAGGGGGGAATGAAAAACCGTTTTTT.

On this clonotype itself: Mismatch with germline at one junction end may stem from a read error. V usage is TRBV11-2 and J usage is TRBJ2-3, with a weak D call TRBD1 (5 bases). The CDR3 contains 15 residues. Per germline, CDR1 SGHAT and CDR2 FQNNGV. The CDR3 region is CTSSAGQGLANTRYF. CDR3 DNA: TGTACCAGCAGCGCTGGTCAGGGCTTAGCAAATACGCGGTATTTT.

This clonotype was seen repeatedly, ten times or more. The chain couples TRBV6-5 to TRBJ2-7; tentative D call: TRBD1 (6 bases). CDR1 and CDR2 from the germline V gene are MNHEY and SVGAGI. Trimming left V 7 bases short and J 1 base short, with 14 bases between. The CDR3 extends over 14 amino acids. CDR3 DNA sequence: TGTGCCAGCAAATACAGGGAACGGTCCTACGAGCAGTACTTC. Residues: CASKYRERSYEQYF.